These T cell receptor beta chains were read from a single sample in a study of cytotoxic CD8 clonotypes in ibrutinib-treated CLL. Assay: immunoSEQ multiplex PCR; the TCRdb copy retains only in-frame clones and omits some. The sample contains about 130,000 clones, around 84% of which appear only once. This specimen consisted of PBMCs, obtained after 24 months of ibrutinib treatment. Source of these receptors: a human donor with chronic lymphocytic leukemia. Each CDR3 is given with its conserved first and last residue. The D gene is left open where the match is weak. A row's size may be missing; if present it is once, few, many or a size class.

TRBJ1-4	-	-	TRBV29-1	CSVEGTMRRKLFF	TGCAGCGTTGAGGGGACAATGAGGAGGAAACTGTTTTTT
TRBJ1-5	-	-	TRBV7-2	CASSLGRGPNQPQHF	TGTGCCAGCAGCTTAGGTCGGGGTCCCAATCAGCCCCAGCATTTT
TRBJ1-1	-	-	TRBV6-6	CASSYSSTGLNTEAFF	TGTGCCAGCAGTTACTCTTCGACAGGCCTGAACACTGAAGCTTTCTTT
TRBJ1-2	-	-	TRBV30	CAWEKDYGYTF	TGTGCCTGGGAGAAGGACTATGGCTACACCTTC
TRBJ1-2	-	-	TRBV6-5	CASSYSPVGYTF	TGTGCCAGCAGTTACTCCCCAGTCGGCTACACCTTC
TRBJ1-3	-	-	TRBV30	CAWSVGGNSGNTIYF	TGTGCCTGGAGTGTAGGCGGTAACTCTGGAAACACCATATATTTT
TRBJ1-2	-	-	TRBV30	CAWSVYRTTNYGYTF	TGTGCCTGGAGTGTATATAGGACGACTAACTATGGCTACACCTTC
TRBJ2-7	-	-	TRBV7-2	CASSLTGAHSYEQYF	TGTGCCAGCAGCTTAACTGGGGCGCATTCCTACGAGCAGTACTTC
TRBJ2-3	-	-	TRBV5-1	CASSFNGASTDTQYF	TGCGCCAGCAGCTTTAATGGTGCTAGCACAGATACGCAGTATTTT
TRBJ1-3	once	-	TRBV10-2	CASSESRTAGNTIYF	TGCGCCAGCAGTGAGTCTAGGACGGCTGGAAACACCATATATTTT
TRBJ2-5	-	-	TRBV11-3	CASSFSREETQYF	TGTGCCAGCAGCTTCTCCAGGGAGGAGACCCAGTACTTC
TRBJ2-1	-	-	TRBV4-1	CASSQDLVPREAYNEQFF	TGCGCCAGCAGCCAAGATTTGGTCCCCCGAGAAGCTTACAATGAGCAGTTCTTC
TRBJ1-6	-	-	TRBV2	CASRRPYNSPLHF	TGTGCCAGCCGCCGGCCCTATAATTCACCCCTCCACTTT
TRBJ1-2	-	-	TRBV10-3	CAISELDRRPNYGYTF	TGTGCCATCAGTGAGTTAGACAGGAGACCAAACTATGGCTACACCTTC
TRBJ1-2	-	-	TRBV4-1	CASSQAPISNYGYTF	TGCGCCAGCAGCCAAGCCCCCATATCTAACTATGGCTACACCTTC
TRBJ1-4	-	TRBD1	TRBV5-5	CASSWGPGQGIANEKLFF	TGTGCCAGCAGCTGGGGACCGGGACAGGGGATCGCTAATGAAAAACTGTTTTTT
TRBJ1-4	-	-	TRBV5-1	CASSLSQGYGEKLFF	TGCGCCAGCAGCCTTAGCCAGGGGTACGGAGAAAAACTGTTTTTT
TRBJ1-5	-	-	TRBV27	CASSSWGGSNQPQHF	TGTGCCAGCAGCTCATGGGGGGGTAGCAATCAGCCCCAGCATTTT
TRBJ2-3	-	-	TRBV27	CASSPLPSTDTQYF	TGTGCCAGCAGCCCTCTCCCTAGCACAGATACGCAGTATTTT
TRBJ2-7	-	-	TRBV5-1	CASSLLPAENEQYF	TGCGCCAGCAGCTTGCTTCCCGCTGAGAACGAGCAGTACTTC
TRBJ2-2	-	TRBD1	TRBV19	CASTFRGTGTDTGELFF	TGTGCCAGTACTTTCAGGGGGACAGGGACGGACACCGGGGAGCTGTTTTTT
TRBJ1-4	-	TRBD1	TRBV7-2	CASSLEDRKGEKLFF	TGTGCCAGCAGCTTAGAGGACAGGAAGGGTGAAAAACTGTTTTTT
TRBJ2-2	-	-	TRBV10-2	CASSHAAAGPAHFAGELFF	TGCGCCAGCAGCCATGCTGCGGCGGGTCCTGCGCACTTTGCCGGGGAGCTGTTTTTT
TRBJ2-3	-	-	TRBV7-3	CASSLFDWADTQYF	TGTGCCAGCAGCTTATTTGACTGGGCAGATACGCAGTATTTT
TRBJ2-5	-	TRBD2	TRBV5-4	CASSFASGGGETQYF	TGTGCCAGCAGCTTTGCTAGCGGGGGTGGGGAGACCCAGTACTTC
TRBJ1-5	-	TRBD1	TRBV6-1	CASAGTGNNQPQHF	TGTGCCAGCGCTGGGACAGGGAACAATCAGCCCCAGCATTTT
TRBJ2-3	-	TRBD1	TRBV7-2	CASRVGGADTQYF	TGTGCCAGCAGGGTAGGGGGCGCAGATACGCAGTATTTT
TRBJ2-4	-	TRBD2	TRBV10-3	CAISEWTSGGKNIQYF	TGTGCCATCAGTGAGTGGACTAGCGGGGGGAAAAACATTCAGTACTTC
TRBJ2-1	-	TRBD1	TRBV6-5	CASSIGQGDEQFF	TGTGCCAGCAGTATAGGACAGGGGGATGAGCAGTTCTTC
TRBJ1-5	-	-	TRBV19	CASSTQGIDSNQPQHF	TGTGCCAGTAGTACCCAGGGAATAGATAGCAATCAGCCCCAGCATTTT
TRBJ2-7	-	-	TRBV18	CASSPPPQGGEQYF	TGTGCCAGCTCACCACCGCCACAGGGAGGGGAGCAGTACTTC
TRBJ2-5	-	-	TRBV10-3	CAISESRYQETQYF	TGTGCCATCAGTGAGTCAAGGTACCAAGAGACCCAGTACTTC
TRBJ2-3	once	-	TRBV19	CASSLIATDTQYF	TGTGCCAGTAGTCTTATCGCCACAGATACGCAGTATTTT
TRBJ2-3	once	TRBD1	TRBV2	CASSETGGKYTQYF	TGTGCCAGCAGTGAAACAGGGGGCAAGTATACGCAGTATTTT
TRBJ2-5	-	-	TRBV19	CASGESEETQYF	TGTGCCAGTGGCGAAAGCGAAGAGACCCAGTACTTC
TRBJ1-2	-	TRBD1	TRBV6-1	CASSEAGTGYGYTF	TGTGCCAGCAGTGAAGCAGGGACAGGCTATGGCTACACCTTC
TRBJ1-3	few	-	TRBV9	CASSGTPGDTIYF	TGTGCCAGCAGCGGAACCCCCGGGGACACCATATATTTT
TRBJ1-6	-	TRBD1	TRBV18	CASSLYPGQSSYNSPLHF	TGTGCCAGCTCACTCTACCCGGGACAGAGCTCCTATAATTCACCCCTCCACTTT
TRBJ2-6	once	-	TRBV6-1	CASSELLGRYSGANVLTF	TGTGCCAGCAGTGAATTATTGGGACGGTACTCTGGGGCCAACGTCCTGACTTTC
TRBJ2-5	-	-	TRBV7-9	CASSSRRTQETQYF	TGTGCCAGCAGCTCGCGCCGGACCCAAGAGACCCAGTACTTC
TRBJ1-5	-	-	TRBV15	CATSRGGGSQPQHF	TGTGCCACCAGCAGAGGAGGAGGTTCGCAGCCCCAGCATTTT
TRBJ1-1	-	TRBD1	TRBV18	CASSPRDRPNTEAFF	TGTGCCAGCTCCCCCCGGGACAGGCCGAACACTGAAGCTTTCTTT
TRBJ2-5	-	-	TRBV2	CASSEPAPGETQYF	TGTGCCAGCAGTGAACCAGCACCGGGAGAGACCCAGTACTTC
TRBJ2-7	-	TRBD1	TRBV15	CATSSAGTGPFQYF	TGTGCCACCAGCAGTGCCGGGACAGGGCCGTTTCAGTACTTC
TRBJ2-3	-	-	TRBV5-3	CARMTLYVFTSTDTQYF	TGTGCCAGAATGACACTATACGTGTTTACGTCGACAGATACGCAGTATTTT
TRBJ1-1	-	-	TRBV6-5	CASSPLHTGNTEAFF	TGTGCCAGCAGCCCACTACATACCGGGAACACTGAAGCTTTCTTT
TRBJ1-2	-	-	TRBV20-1	CSANTGGYTF	TGCAGTGCCAATACAGGTGGCTACACCTTC
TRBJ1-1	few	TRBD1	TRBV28	CATTDRGRGNTEAFF	TGTGCCACCACTGACAGGGGAAGGGGGAACACTGAAGCTTTCTTT